This TCR beta chain originates from a study of cytomegalovirus exposure and HLA in healthy donors. Study-wide points: TCR beta sequences reportedly predicted most subjects' HLA-A and HLA-B alleles accurately. Donors were assumed by presence/absence analyses to have roughly uniform sequencing depth. Most TCR sequences were seen very rarely across donors, but some public TCRs occurred in many.

Trimming stripped 0 bases from V and 0 bases from J, with 16 bases between. In germline, CDR1 is LNHDA, CDR2 SQIVND (reference sequence). The CDR3 length is 18 residues. The PCR contained 60 Vbeta and 13 Jbeta primers. In the source study's methods: It was a later analysis that counted about 80 million unique TCR beta chains, of which about 10 million were shared. The repertoire was sequenced with immunoSEQ multiplex PCR; TCRdb's copy has only in-frame clones and lacks some. The D gene and trimming were derived from the DNA, and the V and J assignments and clone size from that table. The table has fewer than 120,000 clones, about 80% seen once. Details on this clone: What it binds is not known.

The clonotype comes from a young man in good health and CMV-seropositive. The sequencing input was PBMCs. This chain uses TRBV19 with TRBJ2-3; no reliable D call. CDR3 residues: CASSIETGAASSTDTQYF. CDR3 nucleotide sequence: TGTGCCAGTAGTATAGAGACTGGCGCGGCCTCTAGCACAGATACGCAGTATTTT.